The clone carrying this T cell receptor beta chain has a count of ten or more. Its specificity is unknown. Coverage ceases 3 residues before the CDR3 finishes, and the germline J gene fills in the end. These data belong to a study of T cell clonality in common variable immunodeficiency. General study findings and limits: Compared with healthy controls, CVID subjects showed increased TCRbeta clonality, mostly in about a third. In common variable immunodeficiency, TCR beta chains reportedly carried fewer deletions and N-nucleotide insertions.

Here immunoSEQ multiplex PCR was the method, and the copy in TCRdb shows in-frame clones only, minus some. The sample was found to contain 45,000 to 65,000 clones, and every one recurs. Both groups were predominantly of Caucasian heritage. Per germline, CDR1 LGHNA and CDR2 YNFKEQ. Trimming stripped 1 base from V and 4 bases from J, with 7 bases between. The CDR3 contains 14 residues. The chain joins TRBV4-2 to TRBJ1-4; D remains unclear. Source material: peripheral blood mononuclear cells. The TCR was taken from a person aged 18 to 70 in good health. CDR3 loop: CASSQVSSNEKLFF. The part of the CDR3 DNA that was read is TGTGCCAGCAGCCAAGTATCCAGTAATGAAAAA.